The rows below give T cell receptor beta chains drawn from one sample of a study of human thymus T cells. The data were produced by immunoSEQ multiplex PCR, yet TCRdb's version contains in-frame clones alone and is incomplete. The table includes more than 70,000 clones, around 96% detected once. The sample comprised thymus tissue. These receptors were obtained from a boy younger than two with a congenital heart defect but otherwise immunologically healthy. Both conserved end residues are part of each CDR3. D genes are given only for firm matches. Clone size is given for some rows only: seen once, a few or many times, or a class if the clone is expanded.

TRBV5-4,TRBJ2-2,NA,NA,TGTGCCAGCAGCCAGAGGGGGACCGCCCTGATCGCGAACACCGGGGAGCTGTTTTTT,CASSQRGTALIANTGELFF
TRBV19,TRBJ2-1,NA,TRBD2,TGTGCCAGTAGTATGGAACTAGCGGGAGGACCCTGCTACAATGAGCAGTTCTTC,CASSMELAGGPCYNEQFF
TRBV6-5,TRBJ2-2,NA,NA,TGTGCCAGCAGTTACTCGGGTACCGGGGAGCTGTTTTTT,CASSYSGTGELFF
TRBV7-8,TRBJ1-1,NA,NA,TGTGCCAGCAGCTTAGAGGTGGGACGCGACCTGAACACTGAAGCTTTCTTT,CASSLEVGRDLNTEAFF
TRBV7-3,TRBJ1-2,NA,NA,TGTGCCAGCAGCTTAACGGCCAGTAACTATGGCTACACCTTC,CASSLTASNYGYTF
TRBV27,TRBJ2-2,NA,TRBD1,TGTGCCAGCAGTTCGGGAAGGGACAGGGGGCGCTATATTTGGAACACCGGGGAGCTGTTTTTT,CASSSGRDRGRYIWNTGELFF
TRBV4-2,TRBJ1-2,few,NA,TGTGCCAGCAGCCGTCCGCTGTCTAACTATGGCTACACCTTC,CASSRPLSNYGYTF
TRBV7-9,TRBJ2-7,NA,NA,TGTGCCAGCAGCTTGCGGAGGTTCCCCTACGAGCAGTACTTC,CASSLRRFPYEQYF
TRBV18,TRBJ1-1,NA,NA,TGTGCCAGCTCTGCATTCAACACTGAAGCTTTCTTT,CASSAFNTEAFF
TRBV19,TRBJ1-5,once,NA,TGTGCCAGTAGTATAGGACATACCTTTTCGGATAGCAATCAGCCCCAGCATTTT,CASSIGHTFSDSNQPQHF
TRBV5-1,TRBJ1-1,NA,NA,TGCGCCAGCAGCTTACAGGGCCCCCTTGGGAACACTGAAGCTTTCTTT,CASSLQGPLGNTEAFF
TRBV4-3,TRBJ1-5,once,NA,TGCGCCAGCAGCCAAGGGCTCGTAGGAAGCCAGTGGCAGCCCCAGCATTTT,CASSQGLVGSQWQPQHF
TRBV7-9,TRBJ1-4,NA,TRBD1,TGTGCCAGCAGCCCTCCGGGACAGCTTAATGAAAAACTGTTTTTT,CASSPPGQLNEKLFF
TRBV7-9,TRBJ2-2,NA,NA,TGTGCCAGCAGCTTCGGGGAGCTGTTTTTT,CASSFGELFF
TRBV6-5,TRBJ2-7,once,NA,TGTGCCAGCAGTTACTCCCTCCTGGGCTACGAGCAGTACTTC,CASSYSLLGYEQYF
TRBV2,TRBJ2-7,NA,NA,TGTGCCAGCAGCACTGTTTCACGCTACGAGCAGTACTTC,CASSTVSRYEQYF
TRBV5-1,TRBJ2-7,NA,NA,TGCGCCAGCAGCTTGGGCCTTTGTAGAGAAAATGACGAGCAGTACTTC,CASSLGLCRENDEQYF
TRBV5-1,TRBJ1-1,NA,NA,TGCGCCAGCAGCTTGGCCGAAGAGAACACTGAAGCTTTCTTT,CASSLAEENTEAFF
TRBV7-2,TRBJ2-7,NA,TRBD2,TGTGCCAGCAGCTCCCCGTCCGGACTAGCGGGAGGGGGGTACGAGCAGTACTTC,CASSSPSGLAGGGYEQYF
TRBV5-1,TRBJ1-4,NA,NA,TGCGCCAGCAGCTTGGGAGGGGGAACTAATGAAAAACTGTTTTTT,CASSLGGGTNEKLFF
TRBV28,TRBJ2-7,NA,NA,TGTGCCAGCAGTTTGGGACTGTACTACGAGCAGTACTTC,CASSLGLYYEQYF
TRBV7-6,TRBJ2-5,NA,NA,TGTGCCAGCAGCTTAGACGGAGAAGGAGAGACCCAGTACTTC,CASSLDGEGETQYF
TRBV5-1,TRBJ2-2,once,TRBD1,TGCGCCAGCAGCTTGCATACCCACCGTATCCAGGGGGATGACACCGGGGAGCTGTTTTTT,CASSLHTHRIQGDDTGELFF
TRBV5-1,TRBJ1-2,NA,NA,TGCGCCAGCAGCTTGGACCAGGGGTGGCACACCTTC,CASSLDQGWHTF
TRBV5-1,TRBJ2-3,NA,TRBD2,TGCGCCAGCAGCTTGGCCCCCTCCGGGACTAGCACTGATACGCAGTATTTT,CASSLAPSGTSTDTQYF
TRBV6-1,TRBJ1-2,NA,NA,TGTGCCAGCAGTGAGTCTGGGGTTGGAGGCTACACCTTC,CASSESGVGGYTF
TRBV19,TRBJ2-5,NA,NA,TGTGCCAGTAGTATGCAGGGTAGAGAGACCCAGTACTTC,CASSMQGRETQYF
TRBV2,TRBJ2-2,NA,TRBD1,TGTGCCAGCAGTGAGAACGAGACAGGGGACACCGGGGAGCTGTTTTTT,CASSENETGDTGELFF
TRBV5-6,TRBJ2-3,NA,NA,TGTGCCAGCAGCTTGGCGACAACAGATACGCAGTATTTT,CASSLATTDTQYF
TRBV2,TRBJ1-5,NA,TRBD1,TGTGCCAGCAGCCTCTTTGGACAGGATCCTCAGCCCCAGCATTTT,CASSLFGQDPQPQHF
TRBV4-2,TRBJ2-3,NA,TRBD2,TGTGCCAGCAGCCGTAGGGGGGCTAGCGGGGGCCTCCAAGGGGATACGCAGTATTTT,CASSRRGASGGLQGDTQYF
TRBV6-6,TRBJ1-4,once,NA,TGTGCCAGCAGTTACGGGGACGGTGCAACTAATGAAAAACTGTTTTTT,CASSYGDGATNEKLFF
TRBV12-5,TRBJ2-7,NA,NA,TGTGCTAGTGGCTCCCTCAAGGAGCAGTACTTC,CASGSLKEQYF
TRBV11-2,TRBJ1-4,NA,NA,TGTGCTAGCAGCTTAGTTCGGGCCGAAGACTCAACTAATGAAAAACTGTTTTTT,CASSLVRAEDSTNEKLFF
TRBV6-1,TRBJ2-5,once,TRBD2,TGTGCCAGCAGTGAATCAGACCTAGCGGGGGGGCAAGAGACCCAGTACTTC,CASSESDLAGGQETQYF
TRBV13,TRBJ2-5,NA,NA,TGTGCCAGCAGCAAACAAGAGACCCAGTACTTC,CASSKQETQYF
TRBV7-8,TRBJ2-3,NA,TRBD1,TGTGCCAGCAGCTTAGAACAGGGGGCTGGAGGGGATACGCAGTATTTT,CASSLEQGAGGDTQYF
TRBV5-4,TRBJ2-3,NA,TRBD2,TGTGCCAGCAGCTTTTTAGCGGGGTCAGATACGCAGTATTTT,CASSFLAGSDTQYF
TRBV18,TRBJ2-7,NA,TRBD1,TGTGCCAGCTCAGCCGACCGAGGGGGCACGGCAAACTACGAGCAGTACTTC,CASSADRGGTANYEQYF
TRBV28,TRBJ2-7,NA,NA,TGTGCCAGCCGGGACTTGGCCTACGAGCAGTACTTC,CASRDLAYEQYF
TRBV4-2,TRBJ2-5,NA,NA,TGTGCCAGCAGCCCGGAGGGGAGACCTCAAGAGACCCAGTACTTC,CASSPEGRPQETQYF
TRBV27,TRBJ2-7,NA,TRBD2,TGTGCCAGCAGTTTAGGGGATACGCGGGGTGGGGGAGGGAAACTCTACGAGCAGTACTTC,CASSLGDTRGGGGKLYEQYF
TRBV28,TRBJ2-7,NA,TRBD1,TGTGCCAGCAGTTTACATACAGGGGCGCTTCCCTACGAGCAGTACTTC,CASSLHTGALPYEQYF
TRBV18,TRBJ2-7,NA,TRBD1,TGTGCCAGCTCTCGGGGACAGGGCGGACACGAGCAGTACTTC,CASSRGQGGHEQYF
TRBV5-5,TRBJ1-2,NA,NA,TGTGCCAGCAGCCCCCGACAGGTTTCTAACTATGGCTACACCTTC,CASSPRQVSNYGYTF
TRBV4-1,TRBJ2-2,NA,TRBD2,TGCGCCAGCAGCCAAGATTATAGGACTAGCGGGGGGGCGAGCACCGGGGAGCTGTTTTTT,CASSQDYRTSGGASTGELFF
TRBV4-1,TRBJ2-2,NA,NA,TGCGCCAGCAGCCAAGATGAGGAGGTGGTCGGGGAGCTGTTTTTT,CASSQDEEVVGELFF
TRBV2,TRBJ2-7,NA,TRBD2,TGTGCCAGCAGTGATGTTGGGGCGGGAGGTTCGTACGAGCAGTACTTC,CASSDVGAGGSYEQYF
TRBV27,TRBJ1-1,NA,NA,TGTGCCAGCAGTTTAGTTGGGACCAGGGTGATCGCACTAGCCCACACTGAAGCTTTCTTT,CASSLVGTRVIALAHTEAFF
TRBV5-1,TRBJ1-1,once,TRBD1,TGCGCCAGCAGCTTGGGGACAGGGAATAACCAGAACACTGAAGCTTTCTTT,CASSLGTGNNQNTEAFF
TRBV19,TRBJ2-7,NA,NA,TGTGCCAGTAGTAAGTTGTCAGGCGTCACCTACGAGCAGTACTTC,CASSKLSGVTYEQYF
TRBV7-9,TRBJ2-1,once,TRBD2,TGTGCCAGCGCGGGACTAGCTGGGAATGAGCAGTTCTTC,CASAGLAGNEQFF
TRBV28,TRBJ1-5,NA,NA,TGTGCCAGCAGTTTTCGTCGCTCGGGCAGCCTCAATCAGCCCCAGCATTTT,CASSFRRSGSLNQPQHF
TRBV11-2,TRBJ2-7,NA,NA,TGTGCCAGCAGCTCCGGTGCGGACGAGCAGTACTTC,CASSSGADEQYF
TRBV5-5,TRBJ1-2,NA,NA,TGTGCCAGCAGCTTCGTGGTAGCTAACTATGGCTACACCTTC,CASSFVVANYGYTF
TRBV7-8,TRBJ2-1,NA,TRBD1,TGTGCCAGCAGCTTAGAGGGACAGGGGTGGAATGAGCAGTTCTTC,CASSLEGQGWNEQFF